This T cell receptor (beta chain) was captured in a study of blood T cell repertoires in COVID-19. Study at large: PBMCs, B-cell-depleted T cells, or T cells were the source of the cDNA or gDNA that made up the material.

Clones were read by immunoSEQ multiplex PCR, and TCRdb kept only the in-frame ones, dropping some. Altogether just over 95,000 clones are present, 70% to 90% being singletons, with the ten largest covering roughly 4.1%. The source material was peripheral blood. The receptor comes from a man in his 60s with acute or convalescent COVID-19.

CDR3 amino acids: CASSLGAGHYGYTF. Written as DNA, the CDR3 is TGTGCCAGCAGTTTAGGGGCAGGGCACTATGGCTACACCTTC. V gene TRBV28 combines with J gene TRBJ1-2; TRBD1 is a possible D gene (5 bases). Germline CDR1 is MDHEN and CDR2 is SYDVKM. CDR3 length: 14 amino acids. Trimming took 2 bases from V and 3 from J, leaving 10 bases between them.